The 24 T cell receptor beta chains given below trace back to one sample, sequenced in a study of cytomegalovirus exposure and HLA in healthy donors. The PCR used 60 Vbeta and 13 Jbeta primers. Clones were read by immunoSEQ multiplex PCR, and TCRdb kept only the in-frame ones, dropping some. The table records roughly 110,000 clones, about four fifths of them present only once. Sequencing was carried out using PBMCs. The receptors originated from a young woman in good health and CMV-seronegative.

The chain couples TRBV28 to TRBJ2-7; a weak D match, TRBD1 (5 bases). This CDR3 spans 19 amino acids. From germline, CDR1 is MDHEN and CDR2 SYDVKM. With 3 bases removed from V and 3 bases from J, the gap between germline ends came to 27 bases. In DNA form, the CDR3 reads TGTGCCAGCAGTTTGGGAAAGGGATCGGACATTCTGTCAGTCTACGAGCAGTACTTC. It encodes CASSLGKGSDILSVYEQYF.

The chain joins TRBV5-4 to TRBJ2-3; TRBD2 is a possible D gene (7 bases). The V gene lost 0 bases and the J gene lost 5 bases, with 13 bases spanning the gap. This CDR3 comprises 15 residues. Germline CDR1 and CDR2: SGHNT and YYREEE (reference sequence). In DNA, the CDR3 is TGTGCCAGCAGCTTGGATGGGGGGGCTATAGATACGCAGTATTTT. Protein sequence: CASSLDGGAIDTQYF.

V is TRBV5-1 and J is TRBJ1-2; D remains unclear. This CDR3 comprises 16 residues. V lost 0 bases, J lost 2 bases, and 14 bases lay in between. The germline V gene has CDR1 SGHRS and CDR2 YFSETQ. The CDR3 sequence is CASSLGPGFLNYGYTF. The CDR3 DNA is TGCGCCAGCAGCTTGGGTCCGGGATTCCTGAACTATGGCTACACCTTC.

The chain links TRBV28 to TRBJ2-6; D might be TRBD1 (5 bases). Between the trimmed V and J ends, which lost 10 bases and 0 bases, there was a span of 7 bases. Germline-derived CDR1 and CDR2 are MDHEN and SYDVKM. There are 13 residues in the CDR3. The CDR3 is CAIQGSGANVLTF. CDR3 coding DNA: TGTGCCATTCAGGGCTCTGGGGCCAACGTCCTGACTTTC.

As for this clone: At one end the junction does not follow the germline gene, possibly because of a read error. Other DNA sequences in this sample translate to the same CDR3. The V call is TRBV13, the J call TRBJ1-1, with 8 bases identical to TRBD1. Germline CDR1 and CDR2: PRHDT and FYEKMQ (reference sequence). The CDR3 is made up of 15 amino acids. The CDR3 DNA is TGTGCCAGCAGCTTATTTGACAGGGGTAATACTGAGGCTTTCTTT. Protein sequence: CASSLFDRGNTEAFF.

The rearrangement uses TRBV7-2 and TRBJ1-5; the D gene is possibly TRBD1 (5 bases). The CDR3 length is 14 residues. Germline values: CDR1 SGHTA, CDR2 FQGNSA. The ends were cut back, 4 bases at V and 9 bases at J, with 16 bases in the middle. The CDR3 loop reads CASSSSTALGPQHF. CDR3 bases: TGTGCCAGCAGCTCGTCGACAGCCTTAGGGCCCCAGCATTTT.

V gene TRBV5-6 combines with J gene TRBJ2-2; unclear D gene. Germline V CDR1 and CDR2: SGHDT, YYEEEE. This CDR3 spans 14 amino acids. Trimming removed 0 bases from V and 3 bases from J, with 6 bases in between. The CDR3 reads CASSLAQYTGELFF. CDR3 DNA sequence: TGTGCCAGCAGCTTGGCCCAGTACACCGGGGAGCTGTTTTTT. The full variable domain, in which reference TRBV5-6 and TRBJ2-2 provide the parts outside the CDR3, is DAGVTQSPTHLIKTRGQQVTLRCSPKSGHDTVSWYQQALGQGPQFIFQYYEEEERQRGNFPDRFSGHQFPNYSSELNVNALLLGDSALYLCASSLAQYTGELFFGEGSRLTVL.

This rearrangement joins TRBV19 to TRBJ2-1; unclear D gene. The V and J ends lost 1 base and 0 bases respectively, with 7 bases between them. The CDR3 sequence is 15 residues long. Germline values: CDR1 LNHDA, CDR2 SQIVND (reference sequence). The CDR3 is CASSIGATSYNEQFF. CDR3 DNA sequence: TGTGCCAGTAGTATAGGGGCGACCTCCTACAATGAGCAGTTCTTC.

The genes are TRBV27 and TRBJ2-3; D is unclear. The CDR3 runs to 13 residues. Germline V lookup: CDR1 MNHEY, CDR2 SMNVEV (reference sequence). The V gene lost 3 bases and the J gene lost 2 bases, with 6 bases spanning the gap. The DNA for the CDR3 is TGTGCCAGCAGTTTGACTTACACAGATACGCAGTATTTT. Its protein is CASSLTYTDTQYF.

The V and J genes are TRBV13 and TRBJ1-1; TRBD1 matches 9 bases. CDR1 and CDR2 (germline): PRHDT, FYEKMQ (reference sequence). The length of the CDR3 is 15 residues. Unmatched junction bases numbered 9, after V lost 5 bases and J lost 5 bases. CDR3 sequence (DNA): TGTGCCAGCAGCCCAGGGACAGGGAGGGGTACTGAAGCTTTCTTT. Amino acid sequence: CASSPGTGRGTEAFF.

This clone is a singleton in its sample. The gene calls are TRBV2 and TRBJ2-5; TRBD2 might be the D (6 bases). The J call could be wrong; TRBJ2-7 is a better fit for the DNA end. The V gene's germline CDR1 is SNHLY and CDR2 FYNNEI. CDR3 length: 14 residues. The CDR3 DNA reads TGTGCCAGCAGGGGGAGGAGGGGTATGTACGAGCAGTACTTC. Its translation is CASRGRRGMYEQYF.

The V gene is TRBV6-1, the J gene TRBJ2-7, with TRBD1 identical over 7 bases. Trimming removed 5 bases from V and 5 bases from J; junction bases left unmatched: 6. CDR3 length equals 13 residues. Looked up from germline, CDR1 is MNHNS and CDR2 is SASEGT. CDR3 DNA sequence: TGTGCCAGCAGTTTCACCCAGGGGGACGAGCAGTACGTC. Its translation is CASSFTQGDEQYV.

CDR3 loop: CASSYDINRAAAFF. CDR3 nucleotides: TGTGCCAGCAGCTACGATATTAACAGGGCTGCAGCTTTCTTT. J is TRBJ1-1 and V is TRBV5-4, with D perhaps matching TRBD1 (6 bases). Trimming shortened V by 3 bases and J by 10 bases, and 19 bases separated the two germline ends. Germline V CDR1 and CDR2: SGHNT, YYREEE (reference sequence). The CDR3 has 14 residues. The full variable domain, in which reference TRBV5-4 and TRBJ1-1 provide the parts outside the CDR3, is ETGVTQSPTHLIKTRGQQVTLRCSSQSGHNTVSWYQQALGQGPQFIFQYYREEENGRGNFPPRFSGLQFPNYSSELNVNALELDDSALYLCASSYDINRAAAFFGQGTRLTVV.

The rearrangement uses TRBV7-6 and TRBJ2-6; D perhaps matches TRBD1 (6 bases). The CDR3 spans 15 residues. V shed 5 bases and J shed 2 bases, with 10 bases lying between them. The germline V gene encodes CDR1 SGHVS and CDR2 FNYEAQ. DNA of the CDR3: TGTGCCAGCAGCCCTAGGGGGACTGGGGCCAACGTCCTGACTTTC. Its protein is CASSPRGTGANVLTF.

The V and J genes are TRBV5-1 and TRBJ2-5, with 11 bases that match TRBD2. V shed 4 bases, J shed 4 bases, and the junction held 9 bases outside the gene matches. From germline, CDR1 is SGHRS and CDR2 YFSETQ. CDR3 length: 16 residues. The CDR3 reads CASSLSGGAVGETQYF. The DNA for the CDR3 is TGCGCCAGCAGCCTTAGCGGGGGGGCCGTCGGAGAGACCCAGTACTTC.

CDR3 residues: CASGLITGRRGNTIYF. The CDR3, as DNA: TGTGCTAGTGGTTTGATAACAGGTCGACGCGGAAACACCATATATTTT. The chain couples TRBV12-5 to TRBJ1-3; tentative D call: TRBD1 (5 bases). CDR3 length: 16 amino acids. CDR1 is LGHNT, CDR2 FRNRAP, per germline. Trimming took 2 bases from V and 4 from J, leaving 15 bases between them.

The chain employs TRBV6-5 and TRBJ2-1, with TRBD1 identical over 10 bases. Trimming took 6 bases from V and 6 from J; bases not matched to a gene: 8. The CDR3 has 15 amino acids. Germline V gene data show CDR1 as MNHEY and CDR2 as SVGAGI. The CDR3 spells CASRLDRGKSNEQFF. CDR3 sequence (DNA): TGTGCCAGCAGGTTGGACAGGGGGAAGTCCAATGAGCAGTTCTTC.

The chain uses TRBV5-1 and TRBJ1-1; no clear D. V was trimmed by 1 base and J by 4 bases, leaving 11 bases between them. From germline, CDR1 is SGHRS and CDR2 YFSETQ. The CDR3 is 14 amino acids. CDR3 nucleotide sequence: TGCGCCAGCAGCTTGACAGTCGAGGGCACTGAAGCTTTCTTT. It specifies CASSLTVEGTEAFF.

The chain links TRBV7-9 to TRBJ1-1; the D is unclear. The germline gives CDR1 SEHNR, CDR2 FQNEAQ (reference sequence). V was shortened by 3 bases and J by 6 bases, with 14 bases between the two germline ends. The CDR3 covers 14 residues. CDR3 sequence reads: CASSFFPERPEAFF. The CDR3 region has the DNA TGTGCCAGCAGCTTCTTCCCTGAGCGTCCTGAAGCTTTCTTT.

This clone was picked up a small number of times. The genes are TRBV6-5 and TRBJ2-7; perhaps TRBD2 as D (6 bases). Germline-derived CDR1 and CDR2 are MNHEY and SVGAGI. CDR3 length: 14 residues. Trimming left V 8 bases short and J 5 bases short, with 19 bases between. The CDR3 loop reads CASALGGRRHEQYF. CDR3 bases: TGTGCCAGCGCGTTGGGGGGTAGGCGGCACGAGCAGTACTTC.

This sequence joins TRBV6-1 and TRBJ1-1; D gene uncertain. CDR3 length: 11 amino acids. Trimming shortened V by 8 bases and J by 6 bases, and 10 bases separated the two germline ends. Germline values: CDR1 MNHNS, CDR2 SASEGT. DNA of the CDR3: TGTGCCAGCGTAATTTTAGCTGAAGCTTTCTTT. Protein product: CASVILAEAFF.

The chain uses TRBV10-3 and TRBJ2-3, with a weak D call TRBD1 (5 bases). This CDR3 has 13 amino acids. V was cut by 4 bases and J by 6 bases, with 11 bases left in between. CDR1 is ENHRY and CDR2 is SYGVKD in the germline V gene. Here the CDR3 DNA reads TGTGCCATCAGTGGACAGTTGTTGGATACGCAGTATTTT. Its translation: CAISGQLLDTQYF.

The V and J genes are TRBV11-2 and TRBJ2-7; D may be TRBD2 (6 bases). Trimming pared 5 bases from V and 5 bases from J, leaving 13 bases between. CDR1 and CDR2 (germline): SGHAT, FQNNGV. The CDR3 is 13 amino acids. CDR3 region: CASSERPGDEQYF. CDR3 nucleotide sequence: TGTGCCAGCAGCGAACGACCGGGGGACGAGCAGTACTTC.

CDR3 protein: CASSLGGQASGNTIYF. The CDR3 coding sequence is TGTGCCAGCAGCTTAGGAGGACAGGCCTCTGGAAACACCATATATTTT. The rearrangement joins TRBV7-9 to TRBJ1-3, with 7 positions matching TRBD1. CDR3 length: 16 residues. The germline V gene has CDR1 SEHNR and CDR2 FQNEAQ (reference sequence). V was pared by 1 base and J by 0 bases, with 3 bases of the junction left unmatched.